What follows are 12 T cell receptor beta chains derived from one specimen sequenced in a study of vaccination and CD4 T cells after COVID-19. The Oncomine TCR Beta short-read assay generated sequence data from the DNA of cultured CD4+ T cells. TCRdb processed the PCR reads anew with MiXCR; each CDR3 protein has one entry. The profile shows about 14,000 distinct CDR3 sequences, around 53% of them singletons. Treatment noted: approximately 9-day PBMC culture with coronavirus spike peptide pools or control peptides (ViraFEST assay). Which antigens these TCRs recognize remains unknown. The sequences come from CD4+ T cells from blood, cultured in vitro, collected before SARS-CoV-2 vaccination. The receptors were gathered from a human donor who had recovered from COVID-19.

The chain uses TRBV6-1 and TRBJ2-7; TRBD1 matches at 9 bases. The ends lost 2 bases at V and 5 bases at J; junction bases unmatched: 13. The CDR3 is made up of 17 amino acids. Germline V gene lookup returns CDR1 MNHNS and CDR2 SASEGT. The CDR3 region is CASSEQFFGTGKDEQYF. CDR3 nucleotides: TGTGCCAGCAGTGAACAATTTTTCGGGACAGGGAAAGACGAGCAGTACTTC.

The chain carries TRBV29-1 and TRBJ1-5; no definite D call. The CDR3 sequence is 13 residues long. In germline, CDR1 is SQVTM, CDR2 ANQGSEA. V was shortened by 4 bases and J by 0 bases, with 7 bases between the two germline ends. CDR3 amino acids: CSVGVDSNQPQHF. CDR3 bases: TGCAGCGTTGGGGTTGATAGCAATCAGCCCCAGCATTTT.

The sample holds a few counts of this clonotype. V and J are TRBV20-1 and TRBJ1-5; TRBD1 aligns across 7 bases. Germline CDR1 is DFQATT and CDR2 is SNEGSKA (reference sequence). CDR3 size: 13 residues. The V segment lost 7 bases and the J segment 4 bases; nucleotides outside the gene matches: 7. As DNA, the CDR3 is TGCAGTGTTTGGGGACAGCTGAATCAGCCCCAGCATTTT. Translation: CSVWGQLNQPQHF.

The chain links TRBV7-9 to TRBJ1-2; no clear D. Germline CDR1 is SEHNR and CDR2 is FQNEAQ (reference sequence). Trimming took off 1 base at V and 8 bases at J, with 11 bases between the two ends. This CDR3 is 13 amino acids long. CDR3 coding DNA: TGTGCCAGCAGCTTAGAGGAGGGAATAGGCTACACCTTC. Its translation: CASSLEEGIGYTF.

This clonotype showed up just a few times. The rearrangement uses TRBV19 and TRBJ1-1, with a tentative D call TRBD1 (5 bases). The CDR3 is 12 residues long. The germline V and J ends were trimmed by 3 bases and 5 bases, with 7 bases remaining between them. The germline V gene encodes CDR1 LNHDA and CDR2 SQIVND (reference sequence). In DNA form, the CDR3 reads TGTGCCAGTAGTATCCAGGGAACTGAAGCTTTCTTT. It translates to CASSIQGTEAFF.

The chain employs TRBV6-1 and TRBJ1-1, with a weak D call TRBD1 (5 bases). The CDR3 is 14 amino acids. V was pared by 2 bases and J by 5 bases, with 12 bases between. Germline V lookup: CDR1 MNHNS, CDR2 SASEGT. The CDR3 is CASSEWLEGTEAFF. In DNA form, the CDR3 reads TGTGCCAGCAGTGAATGGCTCGAGGGGACTGAAGCTTTCTTT.

This clonotype was observed a few times. The chain is built from TRBV6-5 and TRBJ1-3; 7 nucleotides line up with TRBD1. V gave up 0 bases and J gave up 4 bases; unmatched junction bases: 0. Germline V CDR1 and CDR2: MNHEY, SVGAGI. The CDR3 is 14 amino acids. In DNA, the CDR3 is TGTGCCAGCAGTTACTCGGGACAGGGAAACACCATATATTTT. Its protein product is CASSYSGQGNTIYF.

This clonotype was recorded a few times. This chain links TRBV10-3 with TRBJ1-2; D unclear. V was shortened by 6 bases and J by 3 bases, with 17 bases between the two germline ends. This CDR3 contains 15 residues. Germline V lookup: CDR1 ENHRY, CDR2 SYGVKD. This chain's CDR3 is CAIRKTLNQDYGYTF. The CDR3 region has the DNA TGTGCCATCAGGAAGACCCTAAACCAGGACTATGGCTACACCTTC.

The gene calls are TRBV7-8 and TRBJ2-3; 8 bases align to TRBD1. Germline V gene data show CDR1 as SGHVS and CDR2 as FQNEAQ. The CDR3 loop spans 13 amino acids. The V and J ends lost 8 bases and 1 base, in that order; junction bases with no gene match: 2. The CDR3 loop reads CASGQGRTDTQYF. In DNA, the CDR3 is TGTGCCAGCGGACAGGGACGCACAGATACGCAGTATTTT.

This CDR3 reads CASSPQPGQVQETQYF. The CDR3 nucleotides read TGCGCCAGCAGCCCACAGCCGGGACAGGTTCAAGAGACCCAGTACTTC. The V call is TRBV5-1, the J call TRBJ2-5; 8 bases are a match to TRBD1. The CDR3 is 16 residues long. Losses at the gene ends were 4 bases for V and 2 bases for J; bases not matched to a gene: 10. Germline V CDR1 and CDR2: SGHRS, YFSETQ.

V gene TRBV20-1 combines with J gene TRBJ2-4; TRBD2 matches at 7 bases. This CDR3 comprises 13 residues. Germline V gene sequence: CDR1 DFQATT, CDR2 SNEGSKA (reference sequence). With V trimmed by 6 bases and J by 8 bases, 10 bases remained unmatched. The CDR3 bases are TGCAGTGCCCGACCCGGGGGGTGGGACATTCAGTACTTC. This codes for CSARPGGWDIQYF.

The chain has TRBV11-2 and TRBJ1-2; no definite D call. The CDR3 consists of 16 residues. Looked up from germline, CDR1 is SGHAT and CDR2 is FQNNGV. Between the trimmed V and J ends, which lost 3 bases and 4 bases, there was a span of 18 bases. In nucleotides, the CDR3 is TGTGCCAGCAGCTTCGGAACCGGGTCAAGCCCCTATGGCTACACCTTC. This encodes CASSFGTGSSPYGYTF.